A single sample gave rise to the 13 T cell receptor beta chains below, sequenced in a study of shared clonotypes between healthy human individuals. Assay: immunoSEQ multiplex PCR; the TCRdb copy retains only in-frame clones and omits some. Among approximately 1,500,000 clones listed, roughly 95% were seen once. Sample: naive CD4+ T cells sorted from blood. Subset reported: CD45RA+ positively selected. All receptors derive from a man younger than 45 in good health.

This chain joins TRBV7-8 and TRBJ2-7, with D perhaps assigned TRBD1 or TRBD2 (5 bases each). Germline V lookup: CDR1 SGHVS, CDR2 FQNEAQ. Trimming cost V 4 bases and J 3 bases, with 13 bases left between them. CDR3 size: 14 residues. The CDR3 protein is CASSSFEGLYEQYF. The CDR3 DNA follows: TGTGCCAGCAGCTCTTTCGAGGGGCTCTACGAGCAGTACTTC.

The chain combines TRBV18 with TRBJ2-1, with 8 bases matching TRBD2. This CDR3 region has 16 residues. Germline V CDR1 and CDR2: KGHSH, LQKENI. V shed 4 bases and J 3 bases; nucleotides not matched to a gene: 8. CDR3 DNA sequence: TGTGCCAGCTCACTATCGACTAGCGCGAGCTACAATGAGCAGTTCTTC. Protein sequence: CASSLSTSASYNEQFF.

The chain combines TRBV9 with TRBJ1-5, with 7 bases that match TRBD1. The CDR3 is 15 amino acids. Losses at the gene ends were 5 bases for V and 1 base for J; bases not matched to a gene: 6. Germline CDR1 is SGDLS and CDR2 is YYNGEE. The CDR3 region has the DNA TGTGCCAGCAGTACAGGGGCCGGCAGCAATCAGCCCCAGCATTTT. It yields the protein CASSTGAGSNQPQHF.

In the case of this clone: The sample contains more than one DNA sequence encoding this CDR3. This sequence joins TRBV5-4 and TRBJ1-4, with D perhaps matching TRBD1 (5 bases). Trimming left V 0 bases short and J 3 bases short, with 9 bases between. The CDR3 is 15 residues long. The V gene's germline CDR1 is SGHNT and CDR2 YYREEE (reference sequence). The DNA of the CDR3 is TGTGCCAGCAGCTTGGGCGGGGCGGCTAATGAAAAACTGTTTTTT. This gives the protein CASSLGGAANEKLFF.

The V and J genes are TRBV7-9 and TRBJ1-2; no clear D gene. CDR1 and CDR2 (germline): SEHNR, FQNEAQ (reference sequence). This CDR3 region has 13 residues. Trimming took off 0 bases at V and 8 bases at J, with 10 bases between the two ends. The CDR3 DNA is TGTGCCAGCAGCTTAGCGAGACCGCGGGGCTACACCTTC. This sequence encodes CASSLARPRGYTF.

This chain links TRBV5-1 with TRBJ2-7; D is possibly TRBD1 or TRBD2 (6 bases each). V lost 4 bases and J 2 bases, leaving 19 bases between the germline ends. The V gene's germline CDR1 is SGHRS and CDR2 YFSETQ. The CDR3 totals 16 residues. The CDR3 sequence: CASSSRGGQRAYEQYF. The CDR3 DNA reads TGCGCCAGCAGCAGCAGGGGAGGCCAACGGGCCTACGAGCAGTACTTC.

This clone was counted a few times. The chain employs TRBV4-1 and TRBJ2-7; TRBD1 agrees at 9 bases. The CDR3 consists of 15 residues. J was trimmed by 7 bases and V by 1 base; bases with no gene match: 8. Germline loops: CDR1 MGHRA, CDR2 YSYEKL. The CDR3 nucleotides read TGCGCCAGCAGCCAAGTCGCACAGGGGGCAGGGGAGCAGTACTTC. As protein: CASSQVAQGAGEQYF.

This clone was counted between two and nine times. The chain combines TRBV2 with TRBJ1-2; 9 bases are shared with TRBD1. This CDR3 has 13 residues. The trim removed 4 bases at V and 7 bases at J, leaving 4 bases unmatched. CDR1 and CDR2 (germline): SNHLY, FYNNEI. CDR3 sequence: CASSGQGVGGYTF. The DNA for the CDR3 is TGTGCCAGCAGTGGACAGGGGGTCGGTGGCTACACCTTC.

On this clone: Other DNA sequences of this sample code for an identical CDR3. The genes are TRBV5-4 and TRBJ2-5, with 7 bases fitting TRBD2. The length of the CDR3 is 14 residues. Unmatched junction bases numbered 2, after V lost 2 bases and J lost 1 base. CDR1 and CDR2 from the germline V gene are SGHNT and YYREEE (reference sequence). CDR3 sequence (DNA): TGTGCCAGCAGCTTAGCGGGGACCCAAGAGACCCAGTACTTC. Amino acids: CASSLAGTQETQYF.

This chain links TRBV28 with TRBJ2-7; 10 bases line up with TRBD1. The CDR3 sequence is 14 residues long. J lost 3 bases, V lost 7 bases, and 6 bases had no gene match. The germline CDR1 and CDR2 sequences are MDHEN and SYDVKM. In DNA form, the CDR3 reads TGTGCCAGCACACCCAGGGACAGGGGCTACGAGCAGTACTTC. Translated, it gives CASTPRDRGYEQYF.

The CDR3 DNA reads TGTGCCAGCAGCCAAGATCGGGCAGCGAATAACTATGGCTACACCTTC. Its translation: CASSQDRAANNYGYTF. The V call is TRBV14, the J call TRBJ1-2, with D unclear. Trimming removed 0 bases from V and 1 base from J, with 12 bases in between. Germline V gene data show CDR1 as SGHDN and CDR2 as FVKESK. The CDR3 consists of 16 residues.

This sequence joins TRBV27 and TRBJ1-3, with D tentatively TRBD1 (6 bases). This CDR3 has 13 amino acids. V lost 10 bases to trimming and J lost 0 bases, with 10 bases between them. Germline V gene lookup returns CDR1 MNHEY and CDR2 SMNVEV (reference sequence). The CDR3 nucleotides read TGTGCCACCAGGACAGTCTCTGGAAACACCATATATTTT. Protein product: CATRTVSGNTIYF.

This clone was counted a single time. V is TRBV10-1 and J is TRBJ2-7, with 8 positions matching TRBD1. Per the germline V gene, CDR1 is WNHNN and CDR2 is SYGVQD (reference sequence). The CDR3 is made up of 17 amino acids. V was pared by 0 bases and J by 3 bases, with 10 bases of the junction left unmatched. The chain's CDR3 is CASSESTPTGGYYEQYF. The CDR3 region has the DNA TGCGCCAGCAGTGAGTCTACCCCCACAGGGGGATACTACGAGCAGTACTTC.